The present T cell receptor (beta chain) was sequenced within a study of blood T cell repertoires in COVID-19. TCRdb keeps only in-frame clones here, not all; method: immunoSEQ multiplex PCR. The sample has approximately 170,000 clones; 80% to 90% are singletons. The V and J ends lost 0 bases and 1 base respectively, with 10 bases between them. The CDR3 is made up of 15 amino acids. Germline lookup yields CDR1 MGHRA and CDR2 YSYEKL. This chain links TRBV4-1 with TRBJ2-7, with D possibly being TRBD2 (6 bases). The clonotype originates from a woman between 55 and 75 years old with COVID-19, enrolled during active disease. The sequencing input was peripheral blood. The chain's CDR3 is CASSQELAPSYEQYF. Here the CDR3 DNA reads TGCGCCAGCAGCCAAGAACTAGCACCATCCTACGAGCAGTACTTC.